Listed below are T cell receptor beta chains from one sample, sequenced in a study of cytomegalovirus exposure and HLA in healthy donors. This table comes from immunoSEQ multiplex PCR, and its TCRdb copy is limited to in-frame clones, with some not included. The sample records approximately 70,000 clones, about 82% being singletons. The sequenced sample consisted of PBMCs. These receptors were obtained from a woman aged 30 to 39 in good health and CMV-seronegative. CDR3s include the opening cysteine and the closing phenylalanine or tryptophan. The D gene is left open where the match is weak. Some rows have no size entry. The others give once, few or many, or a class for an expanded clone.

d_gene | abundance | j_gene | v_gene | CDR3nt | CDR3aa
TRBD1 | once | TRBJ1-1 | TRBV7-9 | TGTGCCAGCAGTCGACAGGGCTTGAACACTGAAGCTTTCTTT | CASSRQGLNTEAFF
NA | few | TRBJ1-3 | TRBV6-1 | TGTGCCAGCAGTGAAGACGGGGGGACTGGAAACACCATATATTTT | CASSEDGGTGNTIYF
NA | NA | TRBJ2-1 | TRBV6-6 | TGTGCCAGCAGTTACTCGGGGGACTCCGTCGTCAATGAGCAGTTCTTC | CASSYSGDSVVNEQFF
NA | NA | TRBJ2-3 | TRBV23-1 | TGCGCCAGCAGTCATCCTGGGGCAGTGAACACAGATACGCAGTATTTT | CASSHPGAVNTDTQYF
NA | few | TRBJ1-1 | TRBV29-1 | TGCAGCGTAATAGGACTTCAGACTGAAGCTTTCTTT | CSVIGLQTEAFF
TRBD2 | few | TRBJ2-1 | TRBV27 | TGTGCCAGCAGTCTGGGTAGCGGGGGCGCCGATCAGTTCTTC | CASSLGSGGADQFF
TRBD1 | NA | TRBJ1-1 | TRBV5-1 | TGCGCCAGCAGCCCCAACACAGGGGGCACTGAAGCTTTCTTT | CASSPNTGGTEAFF
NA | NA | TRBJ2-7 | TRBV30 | TGTGCCTGGGACAGGAGTGGCTCCGGGGAGCAGTACTTC | CAWDRSGSGEQYF
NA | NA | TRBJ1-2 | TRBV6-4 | TGTGCCAGCAGTGACTCCGGAACAGGGAAGCGAGGCGGCTACACCTTC | CASSDSGTGKRGGYTF
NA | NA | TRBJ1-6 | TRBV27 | TGTGCCAGCAGTGCCAGCCGGGGAGCGTGGAATTCACCCCTCCACTTT | CASSASRGAWNSPLHF
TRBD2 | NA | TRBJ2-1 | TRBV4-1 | TGCGCCAGCAGCCATGTGGCTTACGGGGGGGTTTCAAATGAGCAGTTCTTC | CASSHVAYGGVSNEQFF
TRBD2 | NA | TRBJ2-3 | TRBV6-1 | TGTGCCAGCAGTGAAGCGCCTCCACAGACTAGCGGGGGCACAGATACGCAGTATTTT | CASSEAPPQTSGGTDTQYF
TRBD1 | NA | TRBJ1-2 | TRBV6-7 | TGTGCCAGCAGTTCGAGAAATTCGTGTGATGGGACAGAAGATAACTATGGCTACACCTTC | CASSSRNSCDGTEDNYGYTF
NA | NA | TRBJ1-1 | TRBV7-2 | TGTGCCAGCAGCTTAGAGTACAGTGAAGCTTTCTTT | CASSLEYSEAFF
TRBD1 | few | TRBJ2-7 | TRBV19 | TGTGCCAGTAGTGCCATGGGAGCAGGGGGCTTGAACGAGCAGTACTTC | CASSAMGAGGLNEQYF
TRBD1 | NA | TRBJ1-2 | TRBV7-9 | TGTGCCAGCAGCTTAGCAGGGGGCGCGAACTATGGCTACACCTTC | CASSLAGGANYGYTF
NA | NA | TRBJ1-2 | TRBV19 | TGTGCCAGTAGTACCACAAACGCAAAACAGGTAGTAGGGAACTATGGCTACACCTTC | CASSTTNAKQVVGNYGYTF
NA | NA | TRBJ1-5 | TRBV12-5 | TGTGCTAGTGGTTTTTACCCTGGGGCGAATCAGCCCCAGCATTTT | CASGFYPGANQPQHF